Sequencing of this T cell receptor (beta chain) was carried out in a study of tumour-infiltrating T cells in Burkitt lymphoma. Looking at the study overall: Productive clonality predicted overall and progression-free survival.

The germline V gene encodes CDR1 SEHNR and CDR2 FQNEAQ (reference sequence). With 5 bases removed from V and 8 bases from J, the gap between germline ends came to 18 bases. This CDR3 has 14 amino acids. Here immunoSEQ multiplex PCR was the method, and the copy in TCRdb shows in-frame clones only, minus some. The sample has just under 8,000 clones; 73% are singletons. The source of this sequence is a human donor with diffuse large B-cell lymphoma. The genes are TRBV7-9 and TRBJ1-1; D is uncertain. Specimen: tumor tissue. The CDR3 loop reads CASSPPGVAREAFF. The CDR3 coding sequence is TGTGCCAGCAGCCCCCCTGGGGTTGCCAGGGAAGCTTTCTTT.